This TCR beta chain was identified in a study of OX40 agonist ivuxolimab in advanced cancers. Turning to the study itself: It was permissible to have had prior anti-PD-1, anti-PD-L1 or anti-CTLA-4 therapy, and around 40% had some.

On cycle 4 day 1 and cycle 7 day 1, as well as at baseline, blood was sampled. Sequencing was performed with immunoSEQ multiplex PCR; in TCRdb, only in-frame clones are kept and a portion is missing. The sample holds around 150,000 clones, roughly 94% seen once. Sequenced here: CD4+ or CD8+ T cells sorted from blood, sampled in a trial of the OX40 agonist ivuxolimab. The source of this sequence is an adult with an advanced solid tumor such as melanoma, head and neck, liver or kidney cancer.

The CDR3 protein is CASTKGQGAYNEQFF. The CDR3 DNA reads as TGTGCCAGCACCAAAGGACAGGGGGCCTACAATGAGCAGTTCTTC. The chain couples TRBV6-1 to TRBJ2-1; 10 bases map to TRBD1. This CDR3 spans 15 amino acids. Germline assignment: CDR1 MNHNS and CDR2 SASEGT. V shed 7 bases, J shed 2 bases, and the junction held 5 bases outside the gene matches.